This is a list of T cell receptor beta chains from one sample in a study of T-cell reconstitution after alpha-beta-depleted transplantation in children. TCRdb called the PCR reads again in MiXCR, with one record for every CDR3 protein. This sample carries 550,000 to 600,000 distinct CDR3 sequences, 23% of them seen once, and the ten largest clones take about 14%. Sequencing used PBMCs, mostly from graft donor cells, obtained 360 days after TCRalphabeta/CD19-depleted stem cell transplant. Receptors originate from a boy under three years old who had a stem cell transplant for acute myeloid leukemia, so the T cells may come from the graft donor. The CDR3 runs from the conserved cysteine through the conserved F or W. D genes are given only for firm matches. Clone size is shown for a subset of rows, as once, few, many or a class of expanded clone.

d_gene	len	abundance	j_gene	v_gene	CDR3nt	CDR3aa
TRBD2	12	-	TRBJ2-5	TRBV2	TGTGCCAGCAGTGCCCTGGGACTACGGGTGGACTTC	CASSALGLRVDF
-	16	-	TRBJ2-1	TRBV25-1	TGTGCCAGCAGTGGCCCTCTTGAACAGGGATACAATGAGCAGTTCTTC	CASSGPLEQGYNEQFF
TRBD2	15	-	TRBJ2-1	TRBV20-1	TGCAGTGCTAGAGATTCGGGCGGGGGGACTTATGAGCAGTTCTTC	CSARDSGGGTYEQFF
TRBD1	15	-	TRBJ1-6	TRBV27	TGTGCCAGCAGTGCCGGACAGGGGCAAGTTTCACCCCTCCACTTT	CASSAGQGQVSPLHF
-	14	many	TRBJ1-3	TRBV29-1	TGCAGCGTTGATACTCAGGGGCCTGGAAACACCATATATTTT	CSVDTQGPGNTIYF
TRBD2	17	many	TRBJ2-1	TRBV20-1	TGCAGTGCTAGAGGAACTAGCGGGGGGCTATCCTACAATGAGCAGTTCTTC	CSARGTSGGLSYNEQFF
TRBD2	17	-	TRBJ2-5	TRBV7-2	TGTGCCAGCAGCTTAGGAGGTCTAGCGGGGGGATTCGAGACCCAGTACTTC	CASSLGGLAGGFETQYF
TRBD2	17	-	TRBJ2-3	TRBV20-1	TGCAGTGCCGACGCCGGGACTAGCGGGGGGAGCACAGATACGCAGTATTTT	CSADAGTSGGSTDTQYF
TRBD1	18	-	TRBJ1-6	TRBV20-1	TGCAGTGCTAGTGGGACAGGGAGGGTCCTGCCTACGAATTCACCCCTCCACTTT	CSASGTGRVLPTNSPLHF
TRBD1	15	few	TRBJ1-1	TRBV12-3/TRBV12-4	TGTGCCAGCAGTTCCAAAGTCGGACAGGTCACTGAAGCTTTCTTT	CASSSKVGQVTEAFF
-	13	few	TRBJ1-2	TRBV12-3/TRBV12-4	TGTGCCAGCAGTCGGGACGGTGATGATGGCTACACCTTC	CASSRDGDDGYTF
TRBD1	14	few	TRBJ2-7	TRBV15	TGTGCCACCAGCAAACAGGGGTTTGGTTCCGAGCAGTACTTC	CATSKQGFGSEQYF
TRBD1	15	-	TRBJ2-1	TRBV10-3	TGTGCCATCAGTGGGACAGGGCCCTCCTACAATGAGCAGTTCTTC	CAISGTGPSYNEQFF
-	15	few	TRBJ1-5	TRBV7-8	TGTGCCAGCAGCTTAGCGCGGGGGCGCAATCAGCCCCAGCATTTT	CASSLARGRNQPQHF
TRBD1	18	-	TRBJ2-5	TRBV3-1	TGTGCCAGCAGCCATGGGGGACAGGGGAAAAGTTGGAGGAAGACCCAGTACTTC	CASSHGGQGKSWRKTQYF
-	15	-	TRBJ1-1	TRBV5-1	TGCGCCAGCAGCTTGGCGCAGGGAAGCGGCACTGAAGCTTTCTTT	CASSLAQGSGTEAFF
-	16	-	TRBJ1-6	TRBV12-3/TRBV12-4	TGTGCCAGCAGTTCGGACGGTAGCTCCTATAATTCACCCCTCCACTTT	CASSSDGSSYNSPLHF
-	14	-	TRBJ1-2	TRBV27	TGTGCCAGCTCGACCGGGACGACGAACTATGGCTACACCTTC	CASSTGTTNYGYTF
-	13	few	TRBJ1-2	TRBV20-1	TGCAGTGCTATCCAAGAGGTAGTGCGTGGCTACACCTTC	CSAIQEVVRGYTF
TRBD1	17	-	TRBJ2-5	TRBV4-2	TGTGCCAGCAGCCAAAGACTGACAGGGGGGGTTGGAGAGACCCAGTACTTC	CASSQRLTGGVGETQYF
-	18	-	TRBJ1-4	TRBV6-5	TGTGCCAGCAGTTGGGATGAGGGACGCCATACGGGGAATGAAAAACTGTTTTTT	CASSWDEGRHTGNEKLFF
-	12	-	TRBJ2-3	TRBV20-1	TGCAGTCCTACCGGGGGAGGAGATACGCAGTATTTT	CSPTGGGDTQYF
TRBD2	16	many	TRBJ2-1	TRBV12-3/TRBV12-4	TGTGCCAGCAGTCCGAGACTAGCGGGGGAGTACAATGAGCAGTTCTTC	CASSPRLAGEYNEQFF
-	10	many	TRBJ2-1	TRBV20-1	TGCAGTGCTTACTGGGGTGAGCAGTTCTTC	CSAYWGEQFF
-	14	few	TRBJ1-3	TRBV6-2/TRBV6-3	TGTGCCAGCAGTCGACAGATCTCTGGAAACACCATATATTTT	CASSRQISGNTIYF
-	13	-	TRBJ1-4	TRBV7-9	TGTGCCAGCAGCTTAGTTGGGGAGGAAAAACTGTTTTTT	CASSLVGEEKLFF
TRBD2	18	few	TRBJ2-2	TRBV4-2	TGTGCCAGCAGCCTTTTAGGACTAGCGGGGGTTAACACCGGGGAGCTGTTTTTT	CASSLLGLAGVNTGELFF